A single sample gave rise to the 25 T cell receptor beta chains below, sequenced in a study of spatial heterogeneity in lung cancer. TCRdb itself ran the 5' RACE reads through MiXCR, one entry per CDR3 protein. Counted here are roughly 3,000 distinct CDR3 sequences, roughly 21% occurring once; the ten biggest clones make up around 40%. Sample time point: blood at routine non-recurrence follow-up after resection. The source was PBMCs, collected at follow-up. Every receptor here comes from a male donor with early-stage non-small cell lung cancer.

This clonotype is deemed large (0.1 to 1%). The chain is built from TRBV10-2 and TRBJ1-6, with 8 nucleotides matching TRBD1. The germline V gene encodes CDR1 WSHSY and CDR2 SAAADI. Trimming at V came to 5 bases and at J to 10 bases, leaving 7 bases not matched to a gene. The CDR3 is 14 residues long. Here the CDR3 DNA reads TGCGCCAGCAGTCAGGACAGGGCGCGCTCACCCCTCCACTTT. Its translation: CASSQDRARSPLHF.

CDR3 bases: TGTGCCAGTAGTATCAATAGGGGGACAGGAGGGTATCAGCCCCAGCATTTT. Translation: CASSINRGTGGYQPQHF. This sequence joins TRBV19 and TRBJ1-5, with 8 nucleotides matching TRBD1. CDR3 length: 17 residues. J was trimmed by 5 bases and V by 3 bases; bases with no gene match: 12. CDR1 LNHDA and CDR2 SQIVND come from the germline V gene (reference sequence).

The gene calls are TRBV12-3 or TRBV12-4 and TRBJ2-3; TRBD2 matches 7 bases. The CDR3 spans 15 residues. The ends lost 7 bases at V and 2 bases at J; junction bases unmatched: 9. The CDR3 loop reads CASTLGTTFTDTQYF. CDR3 coding DNA: TGTGCCAGCACCCTAGGGACTACCTTCACAGATACGCAGTATTTT.

This clonotype was seen repeatedly, ten times or more. The J gene is TRBJ1-2, the V gene TRBV5-6; 9 bases match TRBD1. The CDR3 loop spans 15 amino acids. Germline loops: CDR1 SGHDT, CDR2 YYEEEE. The J segment lost 4 bases and the V segment lost 4 bases, leaving 8 bases of the junction unmatched. CDR3 nucleotides: TGTGCCAGCAGCGGCACAGGGGGCGCCTTCTATGGCTACACCTTC. Translating gives CASSGTGGAFYGYTF.

The rearrangement joins TRBV2 to TRBJ1-5; D gene ambiguous. Germline V gives CDR1 SNHLY, CDR2 FYNNEI. V lost 4 bases to trimming and J lost 4 bases, with 11 bases between them. The CDR3 contains 14 residues. CDR3: CASSGGSLNQPQHF. The CDR3 region has the DNA TGTGCCAGCAGTGGAGGCAGCTTAAATCAGCCCCAGCATTTT.

Sample share makes this clonotype medium-sized (0.01 to 0.1%). The gene calls are TRBV27 and TRBJ1-1; TRBD1 might be the D (5 bases). Trimming removed 3 bases from V and 3 bases from J, with 17 bases in between. CDR1 is MNHEY and CDR2 is SMNVEV in the germline V gene (reference sequence). The CDR3 runs 16 residues. In DNA, the CDR3 is TGTGCCAGCAGTTTTTATCTTAGGGGCGAAGACACTGAAGCTTTCTTT. It encodes CASSFYLRGEDTEAFF.

The V and J genes are TRBV19 and TRBJ2-1; D call uncertain. The V end lost 7 bases, the J end lost 0 bases, and 10 bases lay between the germline ends. The CDR3 sequence is 14 residues long. Germline CDR1 and CDR2: LNHDA and SQIVND (reference sequence). The CDR3 sequence: CASTMGSSYNEQFF. The CDR3 DNA reads as TGTGCCAGTACCATGGGAAGCTCCTACAATGAGCAGTTCTTC.

This clonotype is judged medium-sized (0.01 to 0.1%). The gene calls are TRBV3-1 and TRBJ2-1, with no clear D. CDR1 is LGHDT, CDR2 YNNKEL, per germline (reference sequence). Between the trimmed V and J ends, which lost 7 bases and 10 bases, there was a span of 14 bases. The CDR3 totals 12 residues. The CDR3 nucleotides read TGTGCCAGCACCATCTCCGGTCTGGAGCAGTTCTTC. This translates into CASTISGLEQFF.

Only a few counts were recorded for this clonotype. V gene TRBV5-8 combines with J gene TRBJ2-5; 9 bases align to TRBD1. J gave up 5 bases and V 4 bases, and 6 bases lay outside the gene matches. The CDR3 consists of 14 residues. Looked up from germline, CDR1 is SGHTS and CDR2 is YDEGEE. In nucleotides, the CDR3 is TGTGCCAGCAGCCAAGGGACAGGGTCGGAGACCCAGTACTTC. Translated, it gives CASSQGTGSETQYF. The full variable domain, completed using reference TRBV5-8 and TRBJ2-5, is EAGVTQSPTHLIKTRGQQATLRCSPISGHTSVYWYQQALGLGLQFLLWYDEGEERNRGNFPPRFSGRQFPNYSSELNVNALELEDSALYLCASSQGTGSETQYFGPGTRLLVL.

At least ten counts were recorded for this clonotype. The chain combines TRBV6-5 with TRBJ1-2; the D gene is possibly TRBD1 (5 bases). Germline assignment: CDR1 MNHEY and CDR2 SVGAGI. The CDR3 is made up of 14 amino acids. Trimming shortened V by 3 bases and J by 1 base, and 9 bases separated the two germline ends. In nucleotides, the CDR3 is TGTGCCAGCAGTTATCCGGGGGATAACTATGGCTACACCTTC. As protein: CASSYPGDNYGYTF.

By sample share, this clonotype is medium-sized (0.01 to 0.1%). This chain uses TRBV20-1 with TRBJ2-2; the D is unclear. The CDR3 contains 14 residues. Germline V gene lookup returns CDR1 DFQATT and CDR2 SNEGSKA (reference sequence). V lost 0 bases and J 1 base, leaving 6 bases between the germline ends. CDR3 nucleotides: TGCAGTGCTAGAGATTTTTTGAACACCGGGGAGCTGTTTTTT. Translating it yields CSARDFLNTGELFF.

This clonotype is medium-sized (0.01 to 0.1%) within its sample. The chain combines TRBV7-2 with TRBJ2-3, with unresolved D. Germline CDR1 SGHTA, CDR2 FQGNSA. V was pared by 4 bases and J by 2 bases, with 7 bases between. The CDR3 is 13 residues long. CDR3 DNA sequence: TGTGCCAGCAGCTCGTATTCCACAGATACGCAGTATTTT. This codes for CASSSYSTDTQYF.

The rearrangement uses TRBV2 and TRBJ2-1; D assignment may be TRBD1 or TRBD2 (5 bases each). The ends were cut back, 8 bases at V and 5 bases at J, with 13 bases in the middle. CDR3 length: 13 residues. Germline CDR1 reads SNHLY; CDR2 reads FYNNEI. CDR3 sequence reads: CASGTDMHNEQFF. CDR3 bases: TGTGCCAGCGGGACGGACATGCACAATGAGCAGTTCTTC.

In its sample, this clonotype ranks as medium-sized (0.01 to 0.1%). Lacking the conserved final phenylalanine or tryptophan, this CDR3 likely reflects a read error. The limits of the CDR3 on the DNA are not certain, so only TCRdb's listed CDR3 is given. V gene TRBV3-2 combines with J gene TRBJ1-2; whether TRBD1, the table's D call, matches the DNA was not checked. TRBV3-2 is a listed pseudogene. The CDR3 sequence runs 15 residues, both termini included. This CDR3 is CASSQHLDRLFYMKV.

The V and J genes are TRBV10-3 and TRBJ2-3, with TRBD2 identical over 7 bases. The length of the CDR3 is 14 residues. V shed 2 bases, J shed 3 bases, and the junction held 2 bases outside the gene matches. Germline V CDR1 and CDR2: ENHRY, SYGVKD. The chain's CDR3 is CAISELGGTDTQYF. The CDR3 DNA reads as TGTGCCATCAGTGAGCTCGGGGGGACAGATACGCAGTATTTT.

This clonotype was observed many times. The chain has TRBV2 and TRBJ2-6, with D unclear. CDR1 and CDR2 from the germline V gene are SNHLY and FYNNEI. V gave up 9 bases and J gave up 1 base, with 16 bases separating them. The CDR3 is made up of 16 amino acids. DNA of the CDR3: TGTGCCAGTTCCCCCCGACGGAGATCTGGGGCCAACGTCCTGACTTTC. Translated, it gives CASSPRRRSGANVLTF.

By sample share, this clonotype is medium-sized (0.01 to 0.1%). V and J are TRBV29-1 and TRBJ1-2; D gene ambiguous. This CDR3 spans 12 amino acids. Germline V gene sequence: CDR1 SQVTM, CDR2 ANQGSEA. Trimming pared 2 bases from V and 9 bases from J, leaving 13 bases between. The CDR3 here is CSVESADLSYTF. CDR3 nucleotide sequence: TGCAGCGTTGAATCGGCGGACCTAAGCTACACCTTC.

The CDR3 nucleotides read TGTGCCAGCACCAATACCTACGAGCAGTACTTC. This sequence encodes CASTNTYEQYF. V is TRBV28 and J is TRBJ2-7; no reliable D call. Germline lookup yields CDR1 MDHEN and CDR2 SYDVKM. V shed 7 bases and J shed 2 bases, with 6 bases lying between them. The CDR3 totals 11 residues. Full variable domain (remainder filled in from reference TRBV28 and TRBJ2-7): DVKVTQSSRYLVKRTGEKVFLECVQDMDHENMFWYRQDPGLGLRLIYFSYDVKMKEKGDIPEGYSVSREKKERFSLILESASTNQTSMYLCASTNTYEQYFGPGTRLTVT.

By frequency in the sample, this clonotype is medium-sized. The chain recombines TRBV7-9 with TRBJ2-5, with 11 bases that match TRBD2. Germline CDR1 SEHNR, CDR2 FQNEAQ (reference sequence). V shed 1 base and J 4 bases; nucleotides not matched to a gene: 11. The length of the CDR3 is 18 residues. This CDR3 is CASSLESLAGGRPETQYF. The CDR3 DNA reads TGTGCCAGCAGCTTAGAGAGTTTAGCGGGAGGGCGGCCAGAGACCCAGTACTTC. Supplemented by reference TRBV7-9 and TRBJ2-5, the full variable domain reads DTGVSQNPRHKITKRGQNVTFRCDPISEHNRLYWYRQTLGQGPEFLTYFQNEAQLEKSRLLSDRFSAERPKGSFSTLEIQRTEQGDSAMYLCASSLESLAGGRPETQYFGPGTRLLVL.

This clonotype is termed medium-sized (0.01 to 0.1%). This sequence joins TRBV10-3 and TRBJ2-1; 9 nucleotides line up with TRBD2. Per the germline V gene, CDR1 is ENHRY and CDR2 is SYGVKD. The CDR3 is made up of 15 amino acids. After removal of 4 bases from V and 5 bases from J, the junction contained 6 bases not matched to a gene. CDR3 nucleotide sequence: TGTGCCATCAGTGGTGGTAGCGGGGGAAACAATGAGCAGTTCTTC. Its protein product is CAISGGSGGNNEQFF.

This clonotype was detected many times. This sequence joins TRBV27 and TRBJ1-6; D is ambiguous. The ends were cut back, 5 bases at V and 8 bases at J, with 13 bases in the middle. CDR1 and CDR2 from the germline V gene are MNHEY and SMNVEV (reference sequence). This CDR3 is built from 14 residues. The CDR3 reads CASSEGGIHSPLHF. Here the CDR3 DNA reads TGTGCCAGCAGTGAGGGAGGGATTCATTCACCCCTCCACTTT.

This clonotype was seen only once. The rearrangement links TRBV6-2 or TRBV6-3 to TRBJ2-6; no definite D call. Per the germline V gene, CDR1 is MNHEY and CDR2 is SVGEGT. The length of the CDR3 is 17 residues. Trimming took off 0 bases at V and 0 bases at J, with 9 bases between the two ends. The CDR3 here is CASSYSQMASGANVLTF. DNA for the CDR3: TGTGCCAGCAGTTACTCCCAAATGGCCTCTGGGGCCAACGTCCTGACTTTC.

This clonotype is medium-sized (0.01 to 0.1%) within its sample. J is TRBJ2-7 and V is TRBV5-1, with 8 bases that match TRBD2. Germline CDR1 SGHRS, CDR2 YFSETQ. V lost 7 bases, J lost 4 bases, and 7 bases stayed unmatched. This CDR3 is 13 amino acids long. The CDR3 sequence: CASAIREGYEQYF. CDR3 coding DNA: TGCGCCAGCGCGATACGGGAGGGTTACGAGCAGTACTTC.

By share, this clonotype counts as medium-sized. The chain combines TRBV5-1 with TRBJ2-2; D is possibly TRBD2 (5 bases). This CDR3 has 20 amino acids. Germline-derived CDR1 and CDR2 are SGHRS and YFSETQ. V was trimmed by 4 bases and J by 0 bases, leaving 25 bases between them. CDR3: CASSGAFRASHLANTGELFF. DNA of the CDR3: TGCGCCAGCAGCGGTGCTTTTCGGGCTAGCCATCTCGCGAACACCGGGGAGCTGTTTTTT. Supplemented by reference TRBV5-1 and TRBJ2-2, the full variable domain reads KAGVTQTPRYLIKTRGQQVTLSCSPISGHRSVSWYQQTPGQGLQFLFEYFSETQRNKGNFPGRFSGRQFSNSRSEMNVSTLELGDSALYLCASSGAFRASHLANTGELFFGEGSRLTVL.

This chain links TRBV10-3 with TRBJ1-1; the match to TRBD1 covers 7 bases. CDR1 is ENHRY, CDR2 SYGVKD, per germline. V was pared by 7 bases and J by 1 base, with 3 bases of the junction left unmatched. CDR3 length equals 13 residues. The CDR3 sequence is CAIKGGPNTEAFF. In DNA form, the CDR3 reads TGTGCCATCAAAGGGGGCCCGAACACTGAAGCTTTCTTT.